Listed below are T cell receptor beta chains from one sample, sequenced in a study of cytomegalovirus exposure and HLA in healthy donors. Measured with immunoSEQ multiplex PCR; TCRdb has only the in-frame clones, and not every one. This table holds 200,000 to 250,000 clones, around four fifths found once. Sequenced sample: PBMCs. The source of these receptors is a man in his fifties in good health and CMV-seronegative. Both conserved end residues are part of each CDR3. The order of the fields is J gene, V gene, D gene, clone size, CDR3 protein, CDR3 DNA. The D gene is left open where the match is weak. Some rows mark clone size as missing; the rest say once, few, many or name a class of expanded clone.

J: TRBJ2-1
V: TRBV28
D: TRBD2
size: NA
CDR3: CASSSPPGGVYNEQFF
DNA: TGTGCCAGCAGTAGTCCCCCGGGAGGGGTGTACAATGAGCAGTTCTTC

J: TRBJ2-1
V: TRBV4-1
D: TRBD2
size: NA
CDR3: CASSLLGEPRESYNEQFF
DNA: TGCGCCAGCAGCCTCCTGGGAGAGCCGCGGGAGAGTTACAATGAGCAGTTCTTC

J: TRBJ1-3
V: TRBV7-2
D: NA
size: NA
CDR3: CASSLQADGNTIYF
DNA: TGTGCCAGCAGCTTACAGGCCGATGGAAACACCATATATTTT

J: TRBJ2-1
V: TRBV14
D: TRBD2
size: NA
CDR3: CASSREGSSGMWGEQFF
DNA: TGTGCCAGCAGCCGCGAGGGGTCTAGCGGGATGTGGGGTGAGCAGTTCTTC

J: TRBJ2-2
V: TRBV2
D: TRBD1
size: NA
CDR3: CASRTGTGGMELFF
DNA: TGTGCCAGCCGAACCGGGACAGGGGGAATGGAGCTGTTTTTT

J: TRBJ2-5
V: TRBV6-6
D: NA
size: once
CDR3: CASSQQQGVKTQYF
DNA: TGTGCCAGCAGTCAACAACAGGGAGTAAAGACCCAGTACTTC

J: TRBJ2-7
V: TRBV5-1
D: TRBD1
size: NA
CDR3: CASSWGRTGISYEQYF
DNA: TGCGCCAGCAGCTGGGGAAGGACAGGGATCTCCTACGAGCAGTACTTC

J: TRBJ1-2
V: TRBV30
D: NA
size: NA
CDR3: CAWEDRLCHTF
DNA: TGTGCCTGGGAGGACAGACTTTGTCACACCTTC

J: TRBJ2-7
V: TRBV18
D: NA
size: NA
CDR3: CASSTDRLAYEQYF
DNA: TGTGCCAGCTCAACCGACAGACTAGCCTACGAGCAGTACTTC

J: TRBJ2-1
V: TRBV11-2
D: TRBD2
size: NA
CDR3: CASSLGTSGYNEQFF
DNA: TGTGCCAGCAGCCTGGGGACTAGCGGTTACAATGAGCAGTTCTTC

J: TRBJ1-3
V: TRBV2
D: TRBD1
size: NA
CDR3: CASRGQANSGNTIYF
DNA: TGTGCCAGCAGGGGACAGGCGAACTCTGGAAACACCATATATTTT

J: TRBJ2-2
V: TRBV28
D: TRBD1
size: NA
CDR3: CASSLWGQGSSRGELFF
DNA: TGTGCCAGCAGTTTATGGGGACAGGGCTCTAGTCGGGGGGAGCTGTTTTTT

J: TRBJ2-1
V: TRBV4-1
D: NA
size: NA
CDR3: CASSQESGDFNEQFF
DNA: TGCGCCAGCAGCCAAGAATCGGGGGACTTCAATGAGCAGTTCTTC

J: TRBJ1-2
V: TRBV5-6
D: TRBD1
size: NA
CDR3: CASSPDRGQRNYGYTF
DNA: TGTGCCAGCAGCCCGGACAGGGGGCAGAGAAACTATGGCTACACCTTC

J: TRBJ2-1
V: TRBV5-5
D: NA
size: NA
CDR3: CASSFSGNEQFF
DNA: TGTGCCAGCAGCTTTAGCGGCAATGAGCAGTTCTTC

J: TRBJ2-1
V: TRBV19
D: TRBD1
size: NA
CDR3: CASSGGQGLFHNEQFF
DNA: TGTGCCAGCAGTGGGGGACAGGGATTATTCCACAATGAGCAGTTCTTC

J: TRBJ1-5
V: TRBV27
D: TRBD1
size: NA
CDR3: CASSPRGPDQPQHF
DNA: TGTGCCAGCAGCCCCAGGGGGCCCGATCAGCCCCAGCATTTT

J: TRBJ1-3
V: TRBV28
D: TRBD1
size: NA
CDR3: CASSWTGRGGNTIYF
DNA: TGTGCCAGCAGTTGGACAGGGCGAGGCGGAAACACCATATATTTT

J: TRBJ2-7
V: TRBV6-5
D: NA
size: few
CDR3: CASSPTDYGYEQYF
DNA: TGTGCCAGCAGTCCTACGGACTATGGATACGAGCAGTACTTC

J: TRBJ1-5
V: TRBV6-6
D: NA
size: NA
CDR3: CASSNFPGVGQPQHF
DNA: TGTGCCAGCAGTAACTTCCCAGGGGTGGGTCAGCCCCAGCATTTT